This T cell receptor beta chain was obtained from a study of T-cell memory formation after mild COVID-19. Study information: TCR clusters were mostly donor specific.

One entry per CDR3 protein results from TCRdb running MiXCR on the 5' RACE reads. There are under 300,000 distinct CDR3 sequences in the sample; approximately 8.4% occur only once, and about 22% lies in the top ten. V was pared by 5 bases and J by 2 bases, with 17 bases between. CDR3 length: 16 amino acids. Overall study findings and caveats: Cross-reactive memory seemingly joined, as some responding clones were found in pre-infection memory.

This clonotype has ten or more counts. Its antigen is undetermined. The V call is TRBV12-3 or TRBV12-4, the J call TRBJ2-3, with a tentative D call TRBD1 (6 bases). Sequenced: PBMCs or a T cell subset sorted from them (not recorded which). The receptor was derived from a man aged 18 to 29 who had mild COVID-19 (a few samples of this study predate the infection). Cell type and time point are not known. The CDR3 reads CASSVPGTLSTDTQYF. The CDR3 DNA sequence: TGTGCCAGCAGTGTACCCGGGACACTCTCCACAGATACGCAGTATTTT.